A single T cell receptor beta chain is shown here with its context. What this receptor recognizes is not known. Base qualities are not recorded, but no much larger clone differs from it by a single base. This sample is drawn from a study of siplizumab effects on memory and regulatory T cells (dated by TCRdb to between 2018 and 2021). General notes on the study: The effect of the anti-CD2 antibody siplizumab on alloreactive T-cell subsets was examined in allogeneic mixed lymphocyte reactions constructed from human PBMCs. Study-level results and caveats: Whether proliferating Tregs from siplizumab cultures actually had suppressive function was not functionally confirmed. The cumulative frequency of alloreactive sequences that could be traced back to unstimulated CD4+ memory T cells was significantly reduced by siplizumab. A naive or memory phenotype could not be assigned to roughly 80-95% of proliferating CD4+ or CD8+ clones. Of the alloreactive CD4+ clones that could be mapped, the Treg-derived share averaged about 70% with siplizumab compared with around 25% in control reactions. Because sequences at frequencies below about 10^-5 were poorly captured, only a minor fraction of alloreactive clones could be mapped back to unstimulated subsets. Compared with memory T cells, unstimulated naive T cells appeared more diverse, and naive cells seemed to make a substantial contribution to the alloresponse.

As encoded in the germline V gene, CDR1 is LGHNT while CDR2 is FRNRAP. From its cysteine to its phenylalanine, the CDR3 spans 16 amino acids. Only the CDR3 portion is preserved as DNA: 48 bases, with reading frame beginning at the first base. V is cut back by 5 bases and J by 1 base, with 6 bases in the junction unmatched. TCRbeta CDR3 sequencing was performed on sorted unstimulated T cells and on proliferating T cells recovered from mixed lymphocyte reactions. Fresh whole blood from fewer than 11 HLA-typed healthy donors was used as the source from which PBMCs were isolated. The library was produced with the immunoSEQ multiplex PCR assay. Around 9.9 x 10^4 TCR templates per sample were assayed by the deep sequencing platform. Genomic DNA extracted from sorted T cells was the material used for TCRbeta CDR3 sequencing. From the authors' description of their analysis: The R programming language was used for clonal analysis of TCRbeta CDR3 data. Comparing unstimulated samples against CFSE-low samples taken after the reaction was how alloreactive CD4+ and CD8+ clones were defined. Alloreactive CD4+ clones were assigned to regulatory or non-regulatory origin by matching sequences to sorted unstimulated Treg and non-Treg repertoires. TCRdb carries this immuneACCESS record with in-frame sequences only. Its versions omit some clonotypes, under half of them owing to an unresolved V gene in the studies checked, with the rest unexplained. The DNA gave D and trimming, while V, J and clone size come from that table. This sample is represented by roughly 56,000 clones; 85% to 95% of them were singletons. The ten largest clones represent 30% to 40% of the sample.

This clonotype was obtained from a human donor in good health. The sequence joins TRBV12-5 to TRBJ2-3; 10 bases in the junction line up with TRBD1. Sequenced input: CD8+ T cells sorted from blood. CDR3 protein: CASGIDRGLGTDTQYF. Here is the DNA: TGTGCTAGTGGTATTGACAGGGGGCTCGGCACAGATACGCAGTATTTT.